This paragraph covers one T cell receptor beta chain sequence. Germline-derived CDR1 and CDR2 are MDHEN and SYDVKM. The length of the CDR3 is 16 residues. Trimming removed 6 bases from V and 0 bases from J, with 17 bases in between. This sample is drawn from a study of blood T cell repertoires in COVID-19. Sequencing was performed with immunoSEQ multiplex PCR; in TCRdb, only in-frame clones are kept and a portion is missing. This repertoire shows about 110,000 clones, roughly 84% found once; its top ten account for 2% to 2.5%. This TCR was sampled from a human donor in a cohort sampled during active COVID-19. Sequenced sample: peripheral blood. The rearrangement uses TRBV28 and TRBJ1-1, with a weak D call TRBD1 (6 bases). CDR3 bases: TGTGCCAGCAGACCGCCCGTTGGACAGATGAACACTGAAGCTTTCTTT. This encodes CASRPPVGQMNTEAFF.